These T cell receptor beta chains were read from a single sample in a study of cytomegalovirus exposure and HLA in healthy donors. TCRdb's table, derived via immunoSEQ multiplex PCR, lists solely in-frame clones and lacks some. The sample has over 150,000 clones, roughly 79% seen once. The sequencing input was PBMCs. These receptors were taken from a male donor in good health and CMV-seropositive. CDR3s include the opening cysteine and the closing phenylalanine or tryptophan. Fields, in order: D gene, clone size, CDR3 length, V gene, J gene, CDR3 DNA, CDR3 protein. The D gene is left open where the match is weak. Size tells how often a clone was seen (once, few, many) or the class of an expanded clone, and some rows leave it out.

d_gene: NA
abundance: NA
len: 15
v_gene: TRBV5-5
j_gene: TRBJ1-1
CDR3nt: TGTGCCAGCAGCTTGGTACCCAGGGTCGGCACTGAAGCTTTCTTT
CDR3aa: CASSLVPRVGTEAFF

d_gene: TRBD1
abundance: NA
len: 19
v_gene: TRBV5-1
j_gene: TRBJ2-6
CDR3nt: TGCGCCAGCAGCTTGGCCCCTCCAGGGGGCACGTCTGGGGCCAACGTCCTGACTTTC
CDR3aa: CASSLAPPGGTSGANVLTF

d_gene: NA
abundance: NA
len: 14
v_gene: TRBV5-1
j_gene: TRBJ1-1
CDR3nt: TGCGCCAGCAGCTTGGAATCGGGGGTCGAGGAAGCTTTCTTT
CDR3aa: CASSLESGVEEAFF

d_gene: TRBD1
abundance: NA
len: 18
v_gene: TRBV4-1
j_gene: TRBJ1-1
CDR3nt: TGCGCCAGCAGCCAAGGTGGGGGGGCGACAGGGGCGAACACTGAAGCTTTCTTT
CDR3aa: CASSQGGGATGANTEAFF

d_gene: NA
abundance: few
len: 11
v_gene: TRBV19
j_gene: TRBJ2-7
CDR3nt: TGTGCCAGTAGTACAGGGGTCGAGCAGTACTTC
CDR3aa: CASSTGVEQYF

d_gene: NA
abundance: NA
len: 13
v_gene: TRBV9
j_gene: TRBJ1-2
CDR3nt: TGTGCCAGCAGCGTAGGCGGGGGATCGGGCTACACCTTC
CDR3aa: CASSVGGGSGYTF

d_gene: NA
abundance: NA
len: 15
v_gene: TRBV5-6
j_gene: TRBJ2-1
CDR3nt: TGTGCCAGCAGCGAGACCGGGACTGGATACAATGAGCAGTTCTTC
CDR3aa: CASSETGTGYNEQFF

d_gene: NA
abundance: NA
len: 15
v_gene: TRBV6-6
j_gene: TRBJ2-7
CDR3nt: TGTGCCAGCAGTTACTCAGGGGGGGGTCACTACGAGCAGTACTTC
CDR3aa: CASSYSGGGHYEQYF

d_gene: NA
abundance: NA
len: 11
v_gene: TRBV30
j_gene: TRBJ2-7
CDR3nt: TGTGCCAGGGAGAGGGAAAACGAGCAGTACTTC
CDR3aa: CARERENEQYF

d_gene: NA
abundance: NA
len: 13
v_gene: TRBV7-2
j_gene: TRBJ1-5
CDR3nt: TGTGCCAGCAGCTCCTCATTCGGTCAGCCCCAGCATTTT
CDR3aa: CASSSSFGQPQHF

d_gene: TRBD1
abundance: NA
len: 15
v_gene: TRBV11-1
j_gene: TRBJ2-7
CDR3nt: TGTGCCAGCAGCTCGGGGACAGGGGCCCCCTACGAGCAGTACTTC
CDR3aa: CASSSGTGAPYEQYF

d_gene: TRBD1
abundance: NA
len: 15
v_gene: TRBV5-4
j_gene: TRBJ1-1
CDR3nt: TGTGCCAGCAGCCCGCAGGGGGCGGTGAACACTGAAGCTTTCTTT
CDR3aa: CASSPQGAVNTEAFF

d_gene: NA
abundance: NA
len: 14
v_gene: TRBV30
j_gene: TRBJ1-3
CDR3nt: TGTGCCTGGAACCCGCAGGGAATTGGAAACACCATATATTTT
CDR3aa: CAWNPQGIGNTIYF

d_gene: NA
abundance: NA
len: 17
v_gene: TRBV4-3
j_gene: TRBJ1-3
CDR3nt: TGCGCCAGCAGCCAAGACCTCCCGACAACCTCTGGAAACACCATATATTTT
CDR3aa: CASSQDLPTTSGNTIYF

d_gene: TRBD2
abundance: NA
len: 13
v_gene: TRBV29-1
j_gene: TRBJ2-2
CDR3nt: TGCAGCTCCAGGACTAGCGGTGAGGGGGAGCTGTTTTTT
CDR3aa: CSSRTSGEGELFF

d_gene: NA
abundance: NA
len: 14
v_gene: TRBV4-3
j_gene: TRBJ2-2
CDR3nt: TGCGCCAGCAGCCAAGAAACGGGGGCCGGGGAGCTGTTTTTT
CDR3aa: CASSQETGAGELFF

d_gene: TRBD2
abundance: NA
len: 14
v_gene: TRBV5-3
j_gene: TRBJ2-5
CDR3nt: TGTGCCAGAAGCTTCGGGGGGATCCAAGAGACCCAGTACTTC
CDR3aa: CARSFGGIQETQYF

d_gene: TRBD2
abundance: NA
len: 19
v_gene: TRBV15
j_gene: TRBJ2-5
CDR3nt: TGTGCCACCAGCAGAGATGGTTCCGGAGGTAGCGGGGGGGCGCTAACCCAGTACTTC
CDR3aa: CATSRDGSGGSGGALTQYF

d_gene: NA
abundance: once
len: 13
v_gene: TRBV5-6
j_gene: TRBJ2-1
CDR3nt: TGTGCCAGCAGCACCACACAGGGTCGCCGCCACTTCTTC
CDR3aa: CASSTTQGRRHFF

d_gene: NA
abundance: NA
len: 14
v_gene: TRBV7-9
j_gene: TRBJ2-7
CDR3nt: TGTGCCAGCGATTCGGTTGGGCCCACCTACGAGCAGTACTTC
CDR3aa: CASDSVGPTYEQYF

d_gene: NA
abundance: NA
len: 13
v_gene: TRBV6-6
j_gene: TRBJ1-2
CDR3nt: TGTGCCAGCAGAGGGGACCTCGGGAGAGGCTACACCTTC
CDR3aa: CASRGDLGRGYTF

d_gene: NA
abundance: NA
len: 14
v_gene: TRBV4-3
j_gene: TRBJ1-5
CDR3nt: TGCGCCAGCAGCCCGGGACTTGGCCCAGGGTCCCAGCATTTT
CDR3aa: CASSPGLGPGSQHF

d_gene: TRBD1
abundance: NA
len: 14
v_gene: TRBV11-2
j_gene: TRBJ1-5
CDR3nt: TGTGCCAGCAGCTTAGAAGGGACAGGGGGCCCTATCTATTTT
CDR3aa: CASSLEGTGGPIYF

d_gene: NA
abundance: NA
len: 15
v_gene: TRBV29-1
j_gene: TRBJ1-1
CDR3nt: TGCAGCGTTATTGGACTCATGCACATGAACACTGAAGCTTTCTTT
CDR3aa: CSVIGLMHMNTEAFF

d_gene: NA
abundance: NA
len: 12
v_gene: TRBV7-9
j_gene: TRBJ1-2
CDR3nt: TGTGCCAGCAGCCCGGACAGATATGGCTACACCTTC
CDR3aa: CASSPDRYGYTF

d_gene: NA
abundance: NA
len: 13
v_gene: TRBV15
j_gene: TRBJ2-2
CDR3nt: TGTGCCACCAGCAGAGGCGGCCCCGGGGAGCTGTTTTTT
CDR3aa: CATSRGGPGELFF

d_gene: NA
abundance: NA
len: 14
v_gene: TRBV6-1
j_gene: TRBJ1-1
CDR3nt: TGTGCCAGCAGCCCCGGGATTTGGGGCACTGAAGCTTTCTTT
CDR3aa: CASSPGIWGTEAFF

d_gene: NA
abundance: NA
len: 13
v_gene: TRBV27
j_gene: TRBJ2-3
CDR3nt: TGTGCCAGCAGTTTCCGGGGTTCAGATACGCAGTATTTT
CDR3aa: CASSFRGSDTQYF

d_gene: NA
abundance: NA
len: 16
v_gene: TRBV19
j_gene: TRBJ1-1
CDR3nt: TGTGCCAGTAGTATGGGGGGGGGCCCAATGAACACTGAAGCTTTCTTT
CDR3aa: CASSMGGGPMNTEAFF

d_gene: TRBD1
abundance: once
len: 13
v_gene: TRBV29-1
j_gene: TRBJ2-2
CDR3nt: TGCAGCGTTGGACAGGGCAGCACCGGGGAGCTGTTTTTT
CDR3aa: CSVGQGSTGELFF

d_gene: TRBD2
abundance: NA
len: 13
v_gene: TRBV7-2
j_gene: TRBJ2-3
CDR3nt: TGTGCCAGCAGCTTCGGAGGGACTAGCGGACGTTATTTT
CDR3aa: CASSFGGTSGRYF

d_gene: TRBD1
abundance: few
len: 15
v_gene: TRBV7-7
j_gene: TRBJ2-1
CDR3nt: TGTGCTAGCAGCTCGACAGGGGGCGCGAGGAATGAGCAGTTCTTC
CDR3aa: CASSSTGGARNEQFF

d_gene: TRBD2
abundance: NA
len: 17
v_gene: TRBV18
j_gene: TRBJ2-3
CDR3nt: TGTGCCAGCTCACACGGGACTAGCGGGGGGTGGCCAGATACGCAGTATTTT
CDR3aa: CASSHGTSGGWPDTQYF

d_gene: NA
abundance: once
len: 15
v_gene: TRBV6-5
j_gene: TRBJ2-1
CDR3nt: TGTGCCAGCAGTTCCCTCGCGGGGGAGGGGGGCGAGCAGTTCTTC
CDR3aa: CASSSLAGEGGEQFF

d_gene: NA
abundance: NA
len: 13
v_gene: TRBV5-1
j_gene: TRBJ1-4
CDR3nt: TGCGCCAGCAGCGTGCAGGCGAATGAAAAACTGTTTTTT
CDR3aa: CASSVQANEKLFF

d_gene: NA
abundance: NA
len: 12
v_gene: TRBV27
j_gene: TRBJ1-5
CDR3nt: TGTGCCAGCAGGAACAGGGACCAGCCCCAGCATTTT
CDR3aa: CASRNRDQPQHF

d_gene: NA
abundance: NA
len: 14
v_gene: TRBV10-2
j_gene: TRBJ2-7
CDR3nt: TGCGCCAGCAGTGATGCCGGGGGTGGGAACGAGCAGTACTTC
CDR3aa: CASSDAGGGNEQYF

d_gene: NA
abundance: NA
len: 15
v_gene: TRBV4-1
j_gene: TRBJ1-2
CDR3nt: TGCGCCAGCAGCCAAGAGGCAGGGCGAAGCTATGGCTACACCTTC
CDR3aa: CASSQEAGRSYGYTF

d_gene: TRBD2
abundance: few
len: 17
v_gene: TRBV4-3
j_gene: TRBJ2-1
CDR3nt: TGCGCCAGCAGCCAAACTCTAGCGGGGGGGCGGTCCAATGAGCAGTTCTTC
CDR3aa: CASSQTLAGGRSNEQFF

d_gene: NA
abundance: NA
len: 13
v_gene: TRBV11-3
j_gene: TRBJ2-1
CDR3nt: TGTGCCAGCAGCTTTCTAGGGGACAATGAGCAGTTCTTC
CDR3aa: CASSFLGDNEQFF

d_gene: TRBD1
abundance: NA
len: 17
v_gene: TRBV2
j_gene: TRBJ2-2
CDR3nt: TGTGCCAGCAGTGAAGCGCCGACAGGGTTGGGCACCGGGGAGCTGTTTTTT
CDR3aa: CASSEAPTGLGTGELFF

d_gene: TRBD2
abundance: NA
len: 17
v_gene: TRBV19
j_gene: TRBJ2-7
CDR3nt: TGTGCCAGTAGTATCGCTAGCGGGGAGATAAGCTCCTACGAGCAGTACTTC
CDR3aa: CASSIASGEISSYEQYF

d_gene: TRBD1
abundance: NA
len: 17
v_gene: TRBV7-9
j_gene: TRBJ1-2
CDR3nt: TGTGCCAGCAGCGGTGAAGTGGACAGGGGGCTGAACTATGGCTACACCTTC
CDR3aa: CASSGEVDRGLNYGYTF

d_gene: NA
abundance: NA
len: 14
v_gene: TRBV6-5
j_gene: TRBJ2-1
CDR3nt: TGTGCCAGCAGTTGGGGGGGCGCCTACAATGAGCAGTTCTTC
CDR3aa: CASSWGGAYNEQFF

d_gene: NA
abundance: NA
len: 13
v_gene: TRBV5-6
j_gene: TRBJ2-5
CDR3nt: TGTGCCAGCAGCTTCAGGGTCCAAGAGACCCAGTACTTC
CDR3aa: CASSFRVQETQYF